These 22 T cell receptor beta chains came from one sample sequenced in a study of regulatory T cells in long-lasting Graves disease (dated by TCRdb to 2020 to 2022). The time point tag for this specimen amounts to: newly diagnosed GD, antithyroid drugs for less than 3 months. For both TCR sequencing and RNA sequencing, RNA was extracted from PBMCs in TRIzol. Library creation used multiplex PCR. The sequencer was an Illumina HiSeq 4000. CDR3 regions were amplified by Arm-PCR with iRepertoire HTBI primers to construct TCR beta libraries. The public reads were reanalyzed by TCRdb: fastp trimming at Q25, MiXCR alignment, in-frame beta chains only. Merged by CDR3 protein, the rows form single entries marked with the most common genes and DNA. For this sample the table gives roughly 500,000 distinct CDR3 sequences, of which 11% to 15% were detected only once. The ten largest account for approximately 17% of the sample.

The sample was also linked to a second study, of T cells in Graves' hyperthyroidism and ophthalmopathy.

The source was peripheral blood mononuclear cells (PBMCs), collected at new diagnosis, from a patient treated with antithyroid drugs. Receptors originate from a woman aged 45 to 65 with Graves disease. Donor details come from another sample of the same person, matched by shared clones.

This clonotype appeared many times. V and J are TRBV24-1 and TRBJ2-1; 8 bases map to TRBD2. Germline CDR1 reads KGHDR; CDR2 reads SFDVKD. V gave up 0 bases and J gave up 13 bases; unmatched junction bases: 4. The CDR3 has 13 residues. Here the CDR3 reads CATSDLHRTSQFF. DNA for the CDR3: TGTGCCACCAGTGATTTGCATAGGACTAGCCAGTTCTTC.

This clonotype was seen a handful of times. V and J are TRBV28 and TRBJ1-2, with D unresolved. The germline V and J ends were trimmed by 1 base and 8 bases, with 20 bases remaining between them. The CDR3 length is 16 residues. Germline lookup yields CDR1 MDHEN and CDR2 SYDVKM. The CDR3 spells CASSLFAQRSYWGYTF. CDR3 in DNA: TGTGCCAGCAGTTTATTTGCACAGCGGTCCTACTGGGGCTACACCTTC.

This clonotype was recorded at least ten times. The rearrangement links TRBV7-2 to TRBJ2-2; 8 bases align to TRBD2. J gave up 6 bases and V 6 bases, and 6 bases lay outside the gene matches. The CDR3 is 14 residues long. Germline CDR1 is SGHTA and CDR2 is FQGNSA. The CDR3 region is CASRGTSRAGELFF. The CDR3 nucleotides are TGTGCCAGCAGGGGGACTAGTCGCGCCGGGGAGCTGTTTTTT.

Many counts were recorded for this clonotype. The chain uses TRBV2 and TRBJ2-7; 8 nucleotides agree with TRBD1. This CDR3 region has 12 residues. Looked up from germline, CDR1 is SNHLY and CDR2 is FYNNEI. The ends lost 6 bases at V and 6 bases at J; junction bases unmatched: 4. The CDR3 DNA sequence: TGTGCCAGCAGAACAGGGGGTAGCGAGCAGTACTTC. Amino acids: CASRTGGSEQYF.

The chain carries TRBV9 and TRBJ2-4; 9 bases fit TRBD1. The V gene's germline CDR1 is SGDLS and CDR2 YYNGEE. The CDR3 totals 13 residues. Losses at the gene ends were 3 bases for V and 9 bases for J; bases not matched to a gene: 4. CDR3 sequence reads: CASSDGQGSIQYF. The CDR3 bases are TGTGCCAGCAGCGACGGACAGGGGAGCATTCAGTACTTC.

The sample holds many counts of this clonotype. The genes are TRBV28 and TRBJ1-5, with D hard to call. Trimming pared 2 bases from V and 2 bases from J, leaving 16 bases between. This CDR3 spans 17 amino acids. CDR1 is MDHEN, CDR2 SYDVKM, per germline. CDR3 sequence: CASSLMLWAGGNQPQHF. CDR3 nucleotides: TGTGCCAGCAGTTTAATGCTGTGGGCGGGAGGCAATCAGCCCCAGCATTTT.

The gene calls are TRBV6-1 and TRBJ1-4, with 10 nucleotides matching TRBD1. The junction had 11 bases not matched to a gene; V was cut back by 6 bases and J by 7 bases. Looked up from germline, CDR1 is MNHNS and CDR2 is SASEGT. The CDR3 covers 16 residues. The CDR3 loop is CASSPDRGRFSEKLFF. Here the CDR3 DNA reads TGTGCCAGCAGCCCCGACAGGGGGCGCTTCAGTGAAAAACTGTTTTTT.

This clonotype was counted ten times or more. This rearrangement joins TRBV28 to TRBJ2-7; 8 bases agree with TRBD1. V lost 6 bases and J lost 4; bases outside the gene matches: 11. Germline values: CDR1 MDHEN, CDR2 SYDVKM. CDR3 length: 15 amino acids. CDR3 amino acids: CASRPFDRGRYEQYF. For the CDR3, the DNA is TGTGCCAGCAGACCATTCGACAGGGGTAGATACGAGCAGTACTTC.

This clonotype occurred a few times. The chain has TRBV28 and TRBJ2-7, with D uncertain. Germline CDR1 is MDHEN and CDR2 is SYDVKM. This CDR3 has 16 amino acids. The V and J ends lost 6 bases and 5 bases respectively, with 23 bases between them. The CDR3 region has the DNA TGTGCCAGCAGCCTCATGGAAGGCGTGGGGTGGCACGAGCAGTACTTC. This gives the protein CASSLMEGVGWHEQYF. The whole variable domain, remainder taken from reference TRBV28 and TRBJ2-7, is DVKVTQSSRYLVKRTGEKVFLECVQDMDHENMFWYRQDPGLGLRLIYFSYDVKMKEKGDIPEGYSVSREKKERFSLILESASTNQTSMYLCASSLMEGVGWHEQYFGPGTRLTVT.

This clonotype showed up just a few times. The J gene is TRBJ1-2, the V gene TRBV7-3, with TRBD1 matching over 7 bases. Trimming took 4 bases from V and 5 from J; bases not matched to a gene: 7. This CDR3 contains 14 residues. Per germline, CDR1 SGHTA and CDR2 FQGTGA. The CDR3 nucleotides read TGTGCCAGCAGCTCACACGGGACAGATTATGGCTACACCTTC. Translated: CASSSHGTDYGYTF.

This clonotype was detected many times. J is TRBJ1-3 and V is TRBV3-1, with D unclear. The CDR3 loop spans 15 amino acids. Looked up from germline, CDR1 is LGHDT and CDR2 is YNNKEL (reference sequence). With 0 bases removed from V and 2 bases from J, the gap between germline ends came to 8 bases. In DNA form, the CDR3 reads TGTGCCAGCAGCCAAGATCATACAGCTGGAAACACCATATATTTT. This codes for CASSQDHTAGNTIYF.

In its sample, this clonotype was seen many times. The gene calls are TRBV12-3 or TRBV12-4 and TRBJ2-7; TRBD1 matches 7 bases. J gave up 1 base and V 7 bases, and 4 bases lay outside the gene matches. The CDR3 is 13 amino acids. CDR3 coding DNA: TGTGCCAGCACGCCGACAGGGTCCTACGAGCAGTACTTC. Protein sequence: CASTPTGSYEQYF.

This clonotype was observed at least ten times. The V call is TRBV7-2, the J call TRBJ2-3; D gene uncertain. CDR1 is SGHTA, CDR2 FQGNSA, per germline. The germline V and J ends were trimmed by 1 base and 2 bases, with 7 bases remaining between them. The length of the CDR3 is 14 residues. CDR3 protein: CASSLEAPTDTQYF. CDR3 in DNA: TGTGCCAGCAGCTTAGAGGCCCCCACAGATACGCAGTATTTT.

The chain couples TRBV5-8 to TRBJ2-5; D not certain. Germline-derived CDR1 and CDR2 are SGHTS and YDEGEE. This CDR3 region has 13 residues. The V and J ends lost 2 bases and 5 bases respectively, with 10 bases between them. In nucleotides, the CDR3 is TGTGCCAGCAGCTTTTACGGCGGCGAGACCCAGTACTTC. It translates to CASSFYGGETQYF.

V is TRBV9 and J is TRBJ2-2; 7 bases map to TRBD2. The germline V gene encodes CDR1 SGDLS and CDR2 YYNGEE. CDR3 size: 15 residues. V trimming: 0 bases; J trimming: 4 bases; junction bases outside the gene matches: 3. CDR3 region: CASSVDGRPTGELFF. The CDR3 DNA reads as TGTGCCAGCAGCGTAGACGGGAGGCCCACCGGGGAGCTGTTTTTT.

A few counts support this clonotype. V gene TRBV19 combines with J gene TRBJ2-1; possibly TRBD1 or TRBD2 for D (5 bases each). The V end was cut by 6 bases, the J end by 16 bases, with 16 bases between. CDR1 is LNHDA, CDR2 SQIVND, per germline (reference sequence). This CDR3 region has 11 residues. The CDR3 is CASSHPGRIFF. CDR3 coding DNA: TGTGCCAGTAGCCATCCGGGACGTATCTTCTTC.

This clonotype was detected only a few times. The chain employs TRBV6-4 and TRBJ2-1; 9 bases match TRBD2. The CDR3 has 16 amino acids. Germline CDR1 reads MRHNA; CDR2 reads SNTAGT. The ends lost 3 bases at V and 4 bases at J; junction bases unmatched: 7. The CDR3 region is CASSETTSGDYNEQFF. In nucleotides, the CDR3 is TGTGCCAGCAGTGAAACGACTAGCGGAGATTACAATGAGCAGTTCTTC.

This clonotype was counted ten times or more. The chain has TRBV18 and TRBJ2-7; 11 positions agree with TRBD2. After removal of 4 bases from V and 5 bases from J, the junction contained 7 bases not matched to a gene. The CDR3 sequence is 15 residues long. Looked up from germline, CDR1 is KGHSH and CDR2 is LQKENI. Written as DNA, the CDR3 is TGTGCCAGCTCACTTTTAGCGGGAGGGCCGGACGAGCAGTACTTC. Translated: CASSLLAGGPDEQYF.

The chain couples TRBV4-1 to TRBJ1-5, with 7 bases lining up with TRBD1. Germline lookup yields CDR1 MGHRA and CDR2 YSYEKL. The CDR3 is 15 amino acids. V trimming: 5 bases; J trimming: 4 bases; junction bases outside the gene matches: 8. For the CDR3, the DNA is TGCGCCAGCAGCTCCAGGGGGGGGGCGAATCAGCCCCAGCATTTT. It yields the protein CASSSRGGANQPQHF.

The chain has TRBV5-1 and TRBJ1-5; 7 bases are shared with TRBD1. The germline CDR1 and CDR2 sequences are SGHRS and YFSETQ. The CDR3 is 15 amino acids. Trimming removed 7 bases from V and 4 bases from J; junction bases left unmatched: 11. The CDR3 nucleotides read TGCGCCAGCGGCTCCCAGGGGGAGAGGAATCAGCCCCAGCATTTT. This codes for CASGSQGERNQPQHF.

The rearrangement links TRBV6-4 to TRBJ1-1; D unclear. V shed 4 bases and J shed 1 base, with 13 bases lying between them. Germline CDR1 is MRHNA and CDR2 is SNTAGT. This CDR3 comprises 15 residues. The chain's CDR3 is CASSVVVERNTEAFF. CDR3 nucleotide sequence: TGTGCCAGCAGTGTCGTAGTGGAGAGGAACACTGAAGCTTTCTTT.

This clonotype was observed many times. The chain recombines TRBV7-9 with TRBJ1-5, with a possible D match to TRBD1 (5 bases). Germline V CDR1 and CDR2: SEHNR, FQNEAQ (reference sequence). V lost 1 base and J lost 5, with 12 bases in between. The CDR3 consists of 15 residues. CDR3 sequence (DNA): TGTGCCAGCAGCTTAGGCCAGGGCCCCTATCAGCCCCAGCATTTT. It specifies CASSLGQGPYQPQHF.